Included here is one TCR beta chain sequence, with context. Between the trimmed V and J ends, which lost 5 bases and 3 bases, there was a span of 15 bases. Germline CDR1 SEHNR, CDR2 FQNEAQ (reference sequence). The CDR3 spans 15 residues. Per the original data handling: Amplification of reference gene primers was used by the study to estimate nucleated cell counts. Sequencing was performed with immunoSEQ multiplex PCR; in TCRdb, only in-frame clones are kept and a portion is missing. V, J and clone size were drawn from that table, and D and trimming were deduced from the DNA. This table holds under 250,000 clones, roughly 89% found once. The data were obtained in a study of blood T cell repertoires in COVID-19. Study overall: Some COVID-19 samples were acute and others convalescent; all came from the United States, Italy and Spain.

The rearrangement links TRBV7-9 to TRBJ2-3; weak D call: TRBD2 (6 bases). The TCR originated in a man in his fifties or sixties who had recovered from COVID-19. Sequencing was performed on peripheral blood. The DNA of the CDR3 is TGTGCCAGCAGCCCTATAGCGGTACAAACAGATACGCAGTATTTT. Protein sequence: CASSPIAVQTDTQYF.